The rows below give T cell receptor beta chains drawn from one sample of a study of PD-1 blockade in classical Hodgkin lymphoma. Method: immunoSEQ multiplex PCR; TCRdb's copy keeps in-frame clones and lacks some. Here the sample spans 20,000 to 25,000 clones, 77% being singletons. Sequencing used peripheral blood mononuclear cells (PBMCs), obtained before the second cycle of nivolumab. Receptors originate from a human donor with classical Hodgkin lymphoma. The CDR3 runs from the conserved cysteine through the conserved F or W. D genes are given only for firm matches. A row's size may be missing; if present it is once, few, many or a size class.

j_call v_call d_call clone_size cdr3_nt cdr3_aa
TRBJ1-3 TRBV9 TRBD1 . TGTGCCAGCAGCGTAACCGACAGGGGGCAAGGAAACACCATATATTTT CASSVTDRGQGNTIYF
TRBJ1-2 TRBV29-1 . . TGCAGCGTTGTAGGGGCAACCTATGGCTACACCTTC CSVVGATYGYTF
TRBJ1-2 TRBV27 TRBD1 . TGTGCCAGCAGTTCCGCAGACAGGGGGCATGGCTACACCTTC CASSSADRGHGYTF
TRBJ2-3 TRBV7-9 TRBD2 . TGTGCCAGCAGCGGCCTGGGAGCGGGAGTGGGGGGAGATACGCAGTATTTT CASSGLGAGVGGDTQYF
TRBJ1-5 TRBV18 TRBD1 . TGTGCCAGCTCACTGGGGACAGCGACGAGCAATCAGCCCCAGCATTTT CASSLGTATSNQPQHF
TRBJ1-2 TRBV6-1 . . TGTGCCGGGGAGGGGGGAAGGGGAGTGAGCTACACCTTC CAGEGGRGVSYTF
TRBJ1-2 TRBV20-1 . . TGCAGTGCGTACGATGGCTACACCTTC CSAYDGYTF
TRBJ2-7 TRBV5-1 . . TGCGCCAGCAGTCCTGATCAGGGGCCCTACGAGCAGTACTTC CASSPDQGPYEQYF
TRBJ2-1 TRBV29-1 TRBD1 . TGCAGCGTTGAAGAGTTGGGGACAGGGGTGAATGAGCAGTTCTTC CSVEELGTGVNEQFF
TRBJ2-4 TRBV29-1 . . TGCAGCGCACCCACCGGGGACATTCAGTACTTC CSAPTGDIQYF
TRBJ2-7 TRBV5-6 TRBD1 once TGTGCCAGCAGCCGCCCGACAGGGAAACCTGTCTACGAGCAGTACTTC CASSRPTGKPVYEQYF
TRBJ2-2 TRBV7-8 . . TGTGCCAGCAGCTTATTTGACACCGGGGAGCTGTTTTTT CASSLFDTGELFF
TRBJ2-7 TRBV7-9 . . TGTGCCAGCAGCGGCCCAAAAATCGGCGAGCAGTACTTC CASSGPKIGEQYF
TRBJ2-3 TRBV7-8 . . TGTGCCAGCAGCTTATGGTCAGATACGCAGTATTTT CASSLWSDTQYF
TRBJ1-1 TRBV27 . . TGTGCCAGCAGTTTACGGGGGACAGCTTTCTTT CASSLRGTAFF
TRBJ2-1 TRBV19 TRBD2 . TGTGCCAGTAGTATCAGCGGGAGAACGAATGAGCAGTTCTTC CASSISGRTNEQFF
TRBJ1-2 TRBV2 TRBD1 once TGTGCCACCCAGTCGGGACAGGGATACTATGGCTACACCTTC CATQSGQGYYGYTF
TRBJ1-2 TRBV7-9 . . TGTGCCAGCAGCTTAGCGACACTCGGCTACACCTTC CASSLATLGYTF
TRBJ2-1 TRBV19 . . TGTGCCAGTAGTTTATCCGGCTTCTCCTACAATGAGCAGTTCTTC CASSLSGFSYNEQFF
TRBJ2-5 TRBV5-4 TRBD2 . TGTGCCAGCAGCTTGGCCGGGGGGGAGACCCAGTACTTC CASSLAGGETQYF
TRBJ1-1 TRBV6-1 TRBD1 . TGTGCCAGCAGTGAGAGACAGGGGGTAGGATCTGAAGCTTTTTTT CASSERQGVGSEAFF
TRBJ1-1 TRBV19 . . TGTGCCAGCAACGGGGGCCGATTGAACACTGAAGCTTTCTTT CASNGGRLNTEAFF
TRBJ1-1 TRBV7-2 . . TGTGCCAGCAGCCTTGGACTTACGAACACTGAAGCTTTCTTT CASSLGLTNTEAFF
TRBJ2-7 TRBV19 TRBD1 . TGTGCCAGTAGTCCGGGACAGTCCTACGAGCAGTACTTC CASSPGQSYEQYF
TRBJ2-1 TRBV11-2 . . TGTGCCAGCAGCTTAACTGGGACTTACGCCTACAATGAGCAGTTCTTC CASSLTGTYAYNEQFF